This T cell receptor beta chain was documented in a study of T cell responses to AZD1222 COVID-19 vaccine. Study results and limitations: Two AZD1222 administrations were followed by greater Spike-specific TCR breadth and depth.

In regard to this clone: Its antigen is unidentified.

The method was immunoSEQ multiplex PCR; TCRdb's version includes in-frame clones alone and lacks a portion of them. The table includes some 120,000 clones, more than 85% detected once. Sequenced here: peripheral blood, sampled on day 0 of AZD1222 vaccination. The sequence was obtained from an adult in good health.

CDR3 coding DNA: TGTGCCAGCAGCCTAGAGGGGAGGCGGACCCAGTACTTC. Protein sequence: CASSLEGRRTQYF. The rearrangement joins TRBV13 to TRBJ2-5; D possibly corresponds to TRBD2 (6 bases). The V and J ends lost 5 bases and 7 bases respectively, with 14 bases between them. CDR1 is PRHDT and CDR2 is FYEKMQ in the germline V gene (reference sequence). The CDR3 runs 13 residues.